The 9 T cell receptor beta chains below all came from one sample that was sequenced in a study of early T cells in non-severe SARS-CoV-2 infection. TCRdb recomputed calls from the 5' RACE reads with MiXCR, one row per CDR3 protein. The sample has more than 70,000 distinct CDR3 sequences; 9% to 15% are singletons. Material: whole blood. The receptors come from an adult who was a healthcare worker with PCR-confirmed SARS-CoV-2 infection or an uninfected control (not recorded which).

V usage is TRBV12-3 or TRBV12-4 and J usage is TRBJ2-1, with D possibly TRBD2 on 6 matching bases. The V and J ends lost 4 bases and 0 bases respectively, with 19 bases between them. The CDR3 covers 18 residues. CDR3 protein: CASSSGRGMTSSYNEQFF. The CDR3 DNA reads TGTGCCAGCAGTTCGGGCCGGGGGATGACAAGCTCCTACAATGAGCAGTTCTTC.

This sequence joins TRBV18 and TRBJ2-5, with D uncertain. CDR1 and CDR2 from the germline V gene are KGHSH and LQKENI. CDR3 size: 13 residues. V was pared by 2 bases and J by 1 base, with 5 bases between. The CDR3 is CASSPLAQETQYF. CDR3 nucleotide sequence: TGTGCCAGCTCACCATTGGCCCAAGAGACCCAGTACTTC. The full variable domain, its missing parts supplied by reference TRBV18 and TRBJ2-5, is NAGVMQNPRHLVRRRGQEARLRCSPMKGHSHVYWYRQLPEEGLKFMVYLQKENIIDESGMPKERFSAEFPKEGPSILRIQQVVRGDSAAYFCASSPLAQETQYFGPGTRLLVL.

This clonotype turned up a few times. V and J are TRBV5-6 and TRBJ1-6; D not resolved. This CDR3 is built from 15 residues. CDR1 SGHDT and CDR2 YYEEEE come from the germline V gene. Deletions cut 1 base from V and 9 bases from J, with 14 bases between. CDR3 in amino acids: CASSLSVIDFSPLHF. CDR3 nucleotides: TGTGCCAGCAGCTTGTCTGTGATCGACTTTTCACCCCTCCACTTT.

This chain uses TRBV29-1 with TRBJ1-2; no reliable D call. Germline lookup yields CDR1 SQVTM and CDR2 ANQGSEA. This CDR3 contains 11 residues. V shed 1 base and J shed 6 bases, with 6 bases lying between them. This chain's CDR3 is CSVEAVDGYTF. DNA for the CDR3: TGCAGCGTTGAAGCCGTGGATGGCTACACCTTC.

This clonotype was seen a few times. The chain recombines TRBV4-2 with TRBJ1-1, with a weak D call TRBD1 (5 bases). Deletions cut 3 bases from V and 5 bases from J, with 16 bases between. In germline, CDR1 is LGHNA, CDR2 YNFKEQ. This CDR3 spans 15 amino acids. The CDR3 nucleotides read TGTGCCAGCAGCCAGGGGGATGGGGTGGGGACTGAAGCTTTCTTT. Its protein product is CASSQGDGVGTEAFF.

This clonotype came up many times. CDR3 DNA: TGCAGTGCTAGCGGGAGGGCCTTAACAGATACGCAGTATTTT. Protein: CSASGRALTDTQYF. The chain is built from TRBV20-1 and TRBJ2-3; 8 bases align to TRBD2. The germline CDR1 and CDR2 sequences are DFQATT and SNEGSKA (reference sequence). With 3 bases clipped from V and 3 bases from J, the junction kept 5 bases outside the gene matches. The CDR3 has 14 amino acids.

This clonotype was detected only a few times. CDR3 protein: CASSSHSYEQYF. In DNA form, the CDR3 reads TGTGCCAGCAGTTCACACAGCTACGAGCAGTACTTC. The chain is built from TRBV6-5 and TRBJ2-7; D not certain. The CDR3 extends over 12 amino acids. CDR1 is MNHEY, CDR2 SVGAGI, per germline. The V gene lost 4 bases and the J gene lost 3 bases, with 7 bases spanning the gap.

On this clonotype itself: An end of the junction does not agree with germline; a read error may underlie this. The chain is built from TRBV5-4 and TRBJ1-2; D perhaps matches TRBD1 (5 bases). Germline CDR1 SGHNT, CDR2 YYREEE (reference sequence). This CDR3 has 13 residues. The CDR3, as DNA: TGTGTCAGCAGCTCCCGGACACTCTATGGCTACACCTTC. It translates to CVSSSRTLYGYTF.

This clonotype was seen only a few times. This chain joins TRBV12-3 or TRBV12-4 and TRBJ2-1; 8 bases are a match to TRBD2. Trimming cost V 5 bases and J 4 bases; bases outside gene matches: 10. This CDR3 is 16 amino acids long. The CDR3 DNA follows: TGTGCCAGCAGTCAGGCTTCTAGCGGGCATTACAATGAGCAGTTCTTC. This sequence encodes CASSQASSGHYNEQFF.